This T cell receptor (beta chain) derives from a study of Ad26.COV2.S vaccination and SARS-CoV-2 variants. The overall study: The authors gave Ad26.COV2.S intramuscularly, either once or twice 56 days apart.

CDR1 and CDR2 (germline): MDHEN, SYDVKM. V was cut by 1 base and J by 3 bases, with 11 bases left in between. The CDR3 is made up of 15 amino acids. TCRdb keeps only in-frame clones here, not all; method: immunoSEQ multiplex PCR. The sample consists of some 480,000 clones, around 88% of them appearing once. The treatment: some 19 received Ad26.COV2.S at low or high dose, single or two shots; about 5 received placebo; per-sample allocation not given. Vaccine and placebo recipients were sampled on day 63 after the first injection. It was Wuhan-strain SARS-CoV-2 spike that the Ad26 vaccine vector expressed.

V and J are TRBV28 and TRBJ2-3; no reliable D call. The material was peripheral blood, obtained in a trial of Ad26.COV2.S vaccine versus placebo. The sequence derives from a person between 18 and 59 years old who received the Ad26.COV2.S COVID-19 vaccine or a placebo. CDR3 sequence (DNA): TGTGCCAGCAGTTTATCCGGCCGATCTACAGATACGCAGTATTTT. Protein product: CASSLSGRSTDTQYF.